These 19 T cell receptor beta chains share one sample of origin, sequenced in a study of blood T cell repertoires in COVID-19. Only in-frame clones appear in the TCRdb table, and some are missing; sequencing was by immunoSEQ multiplex PCR. The sample comprises roughly 200,000 clones, 85% of which are singletons, and 15% to 20% rests with the top ten. Specimen: PBMCs or T cells enriched from blood (not recorded which). These receptors were collected from a man in his forties who had recovered from COVID-19.

J is TRBJ2-7 and V is TRBV4-1; 9 nucleotides match TRBD1. Germline V CDR1 and CDR2: MGHRA, YSYEKL. The CDR3 loop spans 18 amino acids. With 1 base clipped from V and 4 bases from J, the junction kept 14 bases outside the gene matches. The CDR3 DNA reads TGCGCCAGCAGCCAAGTGGGAACCTCCGGGACAGGGATTTACGAGCAGTACTTC. Encoded protein: CASSQVGTSGTGIYEQYF.

The rearrangement joins TRBV18 to TRBJ2-5; tentatively, D is TRBD1 (6 bases). CDR3 length equals 15 residues. Deletions cut 0 bases from V and 4 bases from J, with 12 bases between. The germline CDR1 and CDR2 sequences are KGHSH and LQKENI. The chain's CDR3 is CASSPPSGQGETQYF. In nucleotides, the CDR3 is TGTGCCAGCTCACCACCTTCGGGACAAGGAGAGACCCAGTACTTC.

The V and J genes are TRBV6-5 and TRBJ1-4, with 11 bases that match TRBD1. There are 16 residues in the CDR3. Losses at the gene ends were 4 bases for V and 8 bases for J; bases not matched to a gene: 9. Germline lookup yields CDR1 MNHEY and CDR2 SVGAGI. The CDR3 reads CASSFRDRGVREKLFF. The CDR3 DNA reads as TGTGCCAGCAGTTTCCGGGACAGGGGGGTAAGAGAAAAACTGTTTTTT.

The chain employs TRBV11-2 and TRBJ1-4, with TRBD1 matching 8 bases. Germline trimming cut 5 bases from V and 5 bases from J; bases unmatched to any gene: 7. The CDR3 covers 15 residues. Germline CDR1 SGHAT, CDR2 FQNNGV. The DNA of the CDR3 is TGTGCCAGCAGCATGGGACAGGCGCCCAATGAAAAACTGTTTTTT. This encodes CASSMGQAPNEKLFF.

The count of this clone is one. The V gene is TRBV30, the J gene TRBJ2-7; D may be TRBD1 (5 bases). V shed 3 bases and J shed 3 bases, with 12 bases lying between them. The germline gives CDR1 GTSNPN, CDR2 SVGIG (reference sequence). The length of the CDR3 is 13 residues. CDR3 amino acids: CAWRGAEHYEQYF. The CDR3 DNA sequence: TGTGCCTGGAGAGGGGCAGAACACTACGAGCAGTACTTC.

Details on this clone: Distinct nucleotide sequences in the sample also encode this CDR3. The chain has TRBV18 and TRBJ1-1; D remains unclear. This CDR3 comprises 14 residues. Trimming removed 2 bases at V and 0 bases at J, with 7 bases between. Germline assignment: CDR1 KGHSH and CDR2 LQKENI. The CDR3 DNA is TGTGCCAGCTCACCAGGTACTGTGAACACTGAAGCTTTCTTT. Its protein is CASSPGTVNTEAFF. The variable domain in full, completed from reference TRBV18 and TRBJ1-1, reads NAGVMQNPRHLVRRRGQEARLRCSPMKGHSHVYWYRQLPEEGLKFMVYLQKENIIDESGMPKERFSAEFPKEGPSILRIQQVVRGDSAAYFCASSPGTVNTEAFFGQGTRLTVV.

The chain uses TRBV3-1 (or the pseudogene TRBV3-2) and TRBJ1-2, with 8 bases matching TRBD1. With 7 bases clipped from V and 3 bases from J, the junction kept 4 bases outside the gene matches. The CDR3 extends over 13 amino acids. Looked up from germline, CDR1 is LGHDT and CDR2 is YNNKEL (reference sequence). In DNA, the CDR3 is TGTGCCAGCAACTGGGGACAGGACTATGGCTACACCTTC. It yields the protein CASNWGQDYGYTF.

This clone was seen once. The V gene is TRBV9, the J gene TRBJ2-3, with D unresolved. There are 13 residues in the CDR3. The V gene's germline CDR1 is SGDLS and CDR2 YYNGEE. Trimming removed 0 bases from V and 3 bases from J, with 5 bases in between. CDR3 nucleotides: TGTGCCAGCAGCGTAGGTAATACAGATACGCAGTATTTT. Amino acids: CASSVGNTDTQYF.

This clone was recorded only once. V gene TRBV3-1 (or the pseudogene TRBV3-2) combines with J gene TRBJ2-3; TRBD2 might be the D (6 bases). V was pared by 3 bases and J by 0 bases, with 10 bases between. CDR1 is LGHDT, CDR2 YNNKEL, per germline (reference sequence). The CDR3 runs to 15 residues. This CDR3 is CASSHLSGSTDTQYF. In DNA form, the CDR3 reads TGTGCCAGCAGCCATCTAAGCGGGAGCACAGATACGCAGTATTTT.

This sequence joins TRBV13 and TRBJ2-2, with TRBD2 identical over 7 bases. Losses at the gene ends were 6 bases for V and 0 bases for J; bases not matched to a gene: 7. Germline CDR1 and CDR2: PRHDT and FYEKMQ (reference sequence). This CDR3 spans 16 amino acids. In DNA form, the CDR3 reads TGTGCCAGCAGGGAGCGGGGCCTTGCGAACACCGGGGAGCTGTTTTTT. This codes for CASRERGLANTGELFF. Filled out from reference TRBV13 and TRBJ2-2, the complete variable domain reads AAGVIQSPRHLIKEKRETATLKCYPIPRHDTVYWYQQGPGQDPQFLISFYEKMQSDKGSIPDRFSAQQFSDYHSELNMSSLELGDSALYFCASRERGLANTGELFFGEGSRLTVL.

This clone came up once. CDR3 in amino acids: CASSRITGRVDEQYF. CDR3 bases: TGTGCCAGCAGCCGAATAACCGGGCGGGTTGACGAGCAGTACTTC. This chain connects TRBV6-2 or TRBV6-3 to TRBJ2-7, with a weak D call TRBD2 (5 bases). The CDR3 sequence is 15 residues long. CDR1 is MNHEY and CDR2 is SVGEGT in the germline V gene. The germline V and J ends were trimmed by 6 bases and 5 bases, with 20 bases remaining between them.

J is TRBJ2-7 and V is TRBV6-1; 9 bases are a match to TRBD1. The germline gives CDR1 MNHNS, CDR2 SASEGT. After removal of 2 bases from V and 2 bases from J, the junction contained 4 bases not matched to a gene. This CDR3 contains 15 residues. The CDR3 DNA follows: TGTGCCAGCAGTGAATGGGGGACAGGGCCCTACGAGCAGTACTTC. It yields the protein CASSEWGTGPYEQYF.

The chain employs TRBV19 and TRBJ1-1, with D possibly matching TRBD1 (6 bases). V lost 4 bases and J 5 bases, leaving 17 bases between the germline ends. Germline CDR1 and CDR2: LNHDA and SQIVND (reference sequence). This CDR3 contains 15 residues. CDR3 nucleotide sequence: TGTGCCAGTAGTAACCTCCTCAGGGGAGGGACTGAAGCTTTCTTT. This codes for CASSNLLRGGTEAFF.

Only one count was recorded for this clone. The gene calls are TRBV10-2 and TRBJ1-1; D uncertain. This CDR3 comprises 13 residues. The germline gives CDR1 WSHSY, CDR2 SAAADI. V lost 2 bases and J 2 bases, leaving 6 bases between the germline ends. CDR3 sequence (DNA): TGCGCCAGCAGTGAGACAGTAAACACTGAAGCTTTCTTT. It translates to CASSETVNTEAFF.

The rearrangement joins TRBV13 to TRBJ2-7, with D unclear. This CDR3 spans 12 amino acids. Germline loops: CDR1 PRHDT, CDR2 FYEKMQ (reference sequence). V lost 2 bases and J 0 bases, leaving 2 bases between the germline ends. As DNA, the CDR3 is TGTGCCAGCAGCTTATACTCCTACGAGCAGTACTTC. Amino acid sequence: CASSLYSYEQYF.

V gene TRBV20-1 combines with J gene TRBJ1-5; perhaps TRBD1 as D (6 bases). Germline-derived CDR1 and CDR2 are DFQATT and SNEGSKA (reference sequence). Deletions cut 3 bases from V and 8 bases from J, with 17 bases between. CDR3 length: 14 amino acids. CDR3 in DNA: TGCAGTGCTAGTCAGGGGCAGTACGGGGAGCCCCAGCATTTT. Translating gives CSASQGQYGEPQHF.

As DNA, the CDR3 is TGTGCCACCAGCAGGGCCGGGACAGGGATTACAGATACGCAGTATTTT. Protein: CATSRAGTGITDTQYF. V usage is TRBV15 and J usage is TRBJ2-3; 9 positions match TRBD1. The V and J ends lost 3 bases and 3 bases, in that order; junction bases with no gene match: 7. Per germline, CDR1 LNHNV and CDR2 YYDKDF (reference sequence). The CDR3 contains 16 residues.

In DNA form, the CDR3 reads TGTGCCAGCAGTCCTCGGAGGGCTCGGGATGAGCAGTTCTTC. Protein sequence: CASSPRRARDEQFF. This sequence joins TRBV6-5 and TRBJ2-1; tentatively, D is TRBD2 (6 bases). The CDR3 length is 14 residues. In germline, CDR1 is MNHEY, CDR2 SVGAGI. The germline V and J ends were trimmed by 5 bases and 8 bases, with 16 bases remaining between them.

This rearrangement joins TRBV7-9 to TRBJ2-3, with D tentatively TRBD2 (6 bases). Germline V lookup: CDR1 SEHNR, CDR2 FQNEAQ (reference sequence). V lost 7 bases, J lost 3 bases, and 17 bases lay in between. The CDR3 has 15 amino acids. The DNA of the CDR3 is TGTGCCAGCACCTCCGGTAGCGGTTCGACAGATACGCAGTATTTT. Translated, it gives CASTSGSGSTDTQYF.